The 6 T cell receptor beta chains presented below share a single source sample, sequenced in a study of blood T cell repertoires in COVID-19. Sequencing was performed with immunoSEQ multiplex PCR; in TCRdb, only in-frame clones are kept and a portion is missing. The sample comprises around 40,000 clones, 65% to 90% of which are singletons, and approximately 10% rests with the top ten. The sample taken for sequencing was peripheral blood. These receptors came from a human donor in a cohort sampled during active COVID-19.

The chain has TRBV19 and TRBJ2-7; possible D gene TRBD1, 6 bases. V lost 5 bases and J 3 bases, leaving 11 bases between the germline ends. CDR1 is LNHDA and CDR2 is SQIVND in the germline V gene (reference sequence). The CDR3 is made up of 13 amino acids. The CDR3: CASSPDRNYEQYF. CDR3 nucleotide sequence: TGTGCCAGTAGTCCGGACAGAAACTACGAGCAGTACTTC.

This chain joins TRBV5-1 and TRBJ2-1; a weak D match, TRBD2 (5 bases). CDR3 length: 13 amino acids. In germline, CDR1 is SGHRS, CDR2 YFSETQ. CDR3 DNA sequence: TGCGCACGAGAGGGCGGACCCTACAATGAGCAGTTCTTC. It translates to CAREGGPYNEQFF.

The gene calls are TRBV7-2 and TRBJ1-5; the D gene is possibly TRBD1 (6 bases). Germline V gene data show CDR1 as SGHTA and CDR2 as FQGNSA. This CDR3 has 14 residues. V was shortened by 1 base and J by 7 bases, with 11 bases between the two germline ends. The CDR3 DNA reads TGTGCCAGCAGCTTAGTGGGGACAAACCAGCCCCAGCATTTT. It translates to CASSLVGTNQPQHF.

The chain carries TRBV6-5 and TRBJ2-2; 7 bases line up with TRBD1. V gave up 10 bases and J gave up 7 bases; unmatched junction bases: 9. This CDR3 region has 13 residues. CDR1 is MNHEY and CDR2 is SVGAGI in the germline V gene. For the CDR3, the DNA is TGTGCCACCTCGGACAGGCCCTACGGGGAGCTGTTTTTT. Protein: CATSDRPYGELFF.

Here the CDR3 reads CSVDRQGTGYTF. The CDR3, as DNA: TGCAGCGTTGACCGGCAGGGGACTGGCTACACCTTC. The chain joins TRBV29-1 to TRBJ1-2, with D possibly TRBD1 on 6 matching bases. Germline V CDR1 and CDR2: SQVTM, ANQGSEA. V was shortened by 3 bases and J by 7 bases, with 12 bases between the two germline ends. This CDR3 is built from 12 residues.

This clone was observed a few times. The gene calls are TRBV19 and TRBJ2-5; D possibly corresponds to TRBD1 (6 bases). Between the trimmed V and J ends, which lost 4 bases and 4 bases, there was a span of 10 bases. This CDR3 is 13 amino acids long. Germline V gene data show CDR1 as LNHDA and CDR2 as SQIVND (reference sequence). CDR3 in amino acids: CASSNRDGETQYF. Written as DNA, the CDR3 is TGTGCCAGTAGTAACAGGGATGGAGAGACCCAGTACTTC.